This T cell receptor (beta chain) was profiled in a study of cytomegalovirus exposure and HLA in healthy donors. Findings of the study overall: The study designated roughly 160 TCR beta chains cytomegalovirus-associated.

This table comes from immunoSEQ multiplex PCR, and its TCRdb copy is limited to in-frame clones, with some not included. The repertoire includes fewer than 350,000 clones, over 75% of them detected once, and 0.92% sits in the top ten. Trimming cost V 7 bases and J 0 bases; bases outside gene matches: 5. This CDR3 has 15 amino acids. CDR1 is SNHLY and CDR2 is FYNNEI in the germline V gene. In regard to this clone: Its antigen remains unknown.

The chain joins TRBV2 to TRBJ1-4; 7 bases line up with TRBD1. The sequence was collected from a woman aged 18-35 years in good health and CMV-seronegative. Sequencing used PBMCs. The CDR3, as DNA: TGTGCCAGCATCTGGGACAGTGCAACTAATGAAAAACTGTTTTTT. Translation gives CASIWDSATNEKLFF.